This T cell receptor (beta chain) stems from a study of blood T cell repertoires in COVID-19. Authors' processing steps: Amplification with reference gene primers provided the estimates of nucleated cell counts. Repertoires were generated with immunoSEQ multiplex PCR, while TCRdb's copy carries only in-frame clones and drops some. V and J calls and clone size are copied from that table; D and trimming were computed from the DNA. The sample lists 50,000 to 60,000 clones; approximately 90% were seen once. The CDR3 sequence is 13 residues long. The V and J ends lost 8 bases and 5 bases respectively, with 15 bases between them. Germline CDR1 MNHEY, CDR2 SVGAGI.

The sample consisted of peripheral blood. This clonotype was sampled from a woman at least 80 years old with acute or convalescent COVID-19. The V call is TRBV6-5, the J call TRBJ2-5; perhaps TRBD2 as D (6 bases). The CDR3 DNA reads TGTGCCAGCGGACGCGGGGCGGGGGAGACCCAGTACTTC. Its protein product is CASGRGAGETQYF.